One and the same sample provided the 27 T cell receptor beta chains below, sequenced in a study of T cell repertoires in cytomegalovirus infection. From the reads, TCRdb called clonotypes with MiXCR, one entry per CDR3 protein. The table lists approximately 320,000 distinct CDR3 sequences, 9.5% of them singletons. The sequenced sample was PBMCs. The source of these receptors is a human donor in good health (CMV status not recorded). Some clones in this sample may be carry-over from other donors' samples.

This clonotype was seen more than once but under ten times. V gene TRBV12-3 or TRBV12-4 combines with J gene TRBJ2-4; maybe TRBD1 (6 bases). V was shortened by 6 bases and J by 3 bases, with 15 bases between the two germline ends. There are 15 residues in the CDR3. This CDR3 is CASSHRDSGKNIQYF. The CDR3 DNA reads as TGTGCCAGCAGCCACAGGGATTCAGGCAAAAACATTCAGTACTTC.

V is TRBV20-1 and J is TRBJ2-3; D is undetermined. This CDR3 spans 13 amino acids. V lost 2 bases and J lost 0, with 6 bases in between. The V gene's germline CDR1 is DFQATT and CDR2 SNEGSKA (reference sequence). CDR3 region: CSARQLSTDTQYF. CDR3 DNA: TGCAGTGCTAGACAACTGAGCACAGATACGCAGTATTTT.

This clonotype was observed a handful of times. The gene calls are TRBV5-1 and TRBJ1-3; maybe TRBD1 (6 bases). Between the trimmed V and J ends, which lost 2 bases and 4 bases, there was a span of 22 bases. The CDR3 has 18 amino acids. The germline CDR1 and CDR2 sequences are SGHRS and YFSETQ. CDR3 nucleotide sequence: TGCGCCAGCAGCTTTTCGACAGGACGATTCGGTAGCGGAAACACCATATATTTT. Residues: CASSFSTGRFGSGNTIYF.

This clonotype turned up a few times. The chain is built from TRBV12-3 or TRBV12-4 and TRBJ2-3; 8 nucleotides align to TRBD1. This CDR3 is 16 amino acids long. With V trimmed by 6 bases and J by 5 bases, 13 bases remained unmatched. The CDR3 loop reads CASSQLLDRAGDTQYF. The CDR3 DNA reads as TGTGCCAGCAGCCAACTCTTGGACAGGGCAGGAGATACGCAGTATTTT.

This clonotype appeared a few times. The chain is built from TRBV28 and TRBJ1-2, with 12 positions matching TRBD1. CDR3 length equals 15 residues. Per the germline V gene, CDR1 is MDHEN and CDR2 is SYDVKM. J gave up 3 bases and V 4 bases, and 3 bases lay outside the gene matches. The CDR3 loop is CASSSGTGGYYGYTF. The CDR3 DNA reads TGTGCCAGCAGTTCCGGGACAGGGGGCTACTATGGCTACACCTTC.

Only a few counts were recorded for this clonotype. The CDR3 loop reads CSAVSGPTDTQYF. The CDR3 DNA is TGCAGTGCCGTTAGCGGACCTACAGATACGCAGTATTTT. V is TRBV20-1 and J is TRBJ2-3; a weak D match, TRBD2 (6 bases). The CDR3 sequence is 13 residues long. V was shortened by 6 bases and J by 3 bases, with 13 bases between the two germline ends. The germline CDR1 and CDR2 sequences are DFQATT and SNEGSKA (reference sequence).

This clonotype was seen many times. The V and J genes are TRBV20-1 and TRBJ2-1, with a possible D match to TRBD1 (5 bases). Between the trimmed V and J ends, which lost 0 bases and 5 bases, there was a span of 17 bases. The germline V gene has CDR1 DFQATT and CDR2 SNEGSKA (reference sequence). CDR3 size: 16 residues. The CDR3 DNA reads TGCAGTGCTAGAGATCCTGCCAGGGCCTCTCACAATGAGCAGTTCTTC. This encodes CSARDPARASHNEQFF.

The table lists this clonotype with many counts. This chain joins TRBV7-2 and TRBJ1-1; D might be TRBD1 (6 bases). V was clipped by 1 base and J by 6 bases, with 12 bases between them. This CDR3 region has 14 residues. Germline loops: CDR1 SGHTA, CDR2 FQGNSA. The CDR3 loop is CASSLEGGGAEAFF. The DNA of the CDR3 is TGTGCCAGCAGCTTAGAGGGGGGCGGGGCTGAAGCTTTCTTT. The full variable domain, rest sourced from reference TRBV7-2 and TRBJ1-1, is GAGVSQSPSNKVTEKGKDVELRCDPISGHTALYWYRQSLGQGLEFLIYFQGNSAPDKSGLPSDRFSAERTGGSVSTLTIQRTQQEDSAVYLCASSLEGGGAEAFFGQGTRLTVV.

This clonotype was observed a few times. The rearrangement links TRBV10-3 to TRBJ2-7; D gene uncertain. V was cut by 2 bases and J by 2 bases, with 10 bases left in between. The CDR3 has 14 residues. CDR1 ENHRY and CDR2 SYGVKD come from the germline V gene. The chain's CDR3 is CAISEGLRPYEQYF. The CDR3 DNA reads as TGTGCCATCAGTGAGGGCCTTAGGCCCTACGAGCAGTACTTC.

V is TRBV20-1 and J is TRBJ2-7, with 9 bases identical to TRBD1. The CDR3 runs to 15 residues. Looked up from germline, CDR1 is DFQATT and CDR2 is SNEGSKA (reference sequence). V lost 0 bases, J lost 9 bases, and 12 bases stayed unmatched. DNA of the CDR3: TGCAGTGCTAGAGAGACGACAGGGGGTTGGTCAGGGCAGTACTTC. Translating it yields CSARETTGGWSGQYF.

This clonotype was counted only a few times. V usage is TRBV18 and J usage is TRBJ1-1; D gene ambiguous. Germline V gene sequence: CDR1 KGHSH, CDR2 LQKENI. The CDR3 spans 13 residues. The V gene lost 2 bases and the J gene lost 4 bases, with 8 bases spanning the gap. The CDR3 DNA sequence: TGTGCCAGCTCACCAAGTATGGGCACTGAAGCTTTCTTT. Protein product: CASSPSMGTEAFF.

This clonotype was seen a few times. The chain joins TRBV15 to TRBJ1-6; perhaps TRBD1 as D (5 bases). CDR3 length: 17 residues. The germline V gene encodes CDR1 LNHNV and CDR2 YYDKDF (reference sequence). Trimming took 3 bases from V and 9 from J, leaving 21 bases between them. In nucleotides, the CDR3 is TGTGCCACCAGCAGTTCCAGGGCGGGGCTCGGCGGTTCACCCCTCCACTTT. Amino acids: CATSSSRAGLGGSPLHF.

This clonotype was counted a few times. CDR3 DNA: TGTGCCAGCAGCTTGGAAGGCAGCACCCTCAACACCGGGGAGCTGTTTTTT. It translates to CASSLEGSTLNTGELFF. The chain has TRBV5-4 and TRBJ2-2; D is unclear. Germline V CDR1 and CDR2: SGHNT, YYREEE (reference sequence). This CDR3 region has 17 residues. The V and J ends lost 0 bases and 2 bases respectively, with 14 bases between them.

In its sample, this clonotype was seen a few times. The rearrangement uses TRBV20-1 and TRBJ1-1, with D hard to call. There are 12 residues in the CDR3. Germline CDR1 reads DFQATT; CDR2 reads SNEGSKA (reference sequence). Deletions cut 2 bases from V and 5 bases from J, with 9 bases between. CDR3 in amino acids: CSARPPGTEAFF. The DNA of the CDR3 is TGCAGTGCTAGACCCCCGGGGACTGAAGCTTTCTTT.

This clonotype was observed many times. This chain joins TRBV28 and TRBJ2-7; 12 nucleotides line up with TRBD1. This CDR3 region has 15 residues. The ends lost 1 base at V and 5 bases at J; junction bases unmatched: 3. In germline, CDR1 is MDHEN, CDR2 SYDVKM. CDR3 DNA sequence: TGTGCCAGCAGTTTATTGGGGACAGGGGGCCACGAGCAGTACTTC. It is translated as CASSLLGTGGHEQYF.

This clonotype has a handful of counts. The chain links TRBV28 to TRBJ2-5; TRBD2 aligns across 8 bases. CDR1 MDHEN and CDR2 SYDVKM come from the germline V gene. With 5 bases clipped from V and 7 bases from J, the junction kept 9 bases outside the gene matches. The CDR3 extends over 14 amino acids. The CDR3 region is CASSLAGGRWTQYF. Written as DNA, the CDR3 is TGTGCCAGCAGTCTAGCGGGCGGAAGATGGACCCAGTACTTC.

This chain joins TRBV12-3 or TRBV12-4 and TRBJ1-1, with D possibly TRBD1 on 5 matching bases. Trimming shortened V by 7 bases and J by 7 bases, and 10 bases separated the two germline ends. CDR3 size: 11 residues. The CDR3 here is CASTADSEAFF. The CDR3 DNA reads TGTGCCAGCACCGCCGACAGTGAAGCTTTCTTT.

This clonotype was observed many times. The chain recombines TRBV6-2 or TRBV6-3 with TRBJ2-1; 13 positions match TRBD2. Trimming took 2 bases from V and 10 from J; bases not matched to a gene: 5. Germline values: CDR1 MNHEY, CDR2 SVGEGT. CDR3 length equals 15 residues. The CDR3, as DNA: TGTGCCAGCAGTTACGGACTAGCGGGAGTAGGGGAGCAGTTCTTC. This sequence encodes CASSYGLAGVGEQFF.

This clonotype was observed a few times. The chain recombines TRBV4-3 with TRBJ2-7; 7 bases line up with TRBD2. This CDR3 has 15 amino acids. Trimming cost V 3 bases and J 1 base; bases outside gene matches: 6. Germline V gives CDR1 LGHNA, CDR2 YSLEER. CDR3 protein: CASSQGQRGSYEQYF. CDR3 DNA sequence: TGCGCCAGCAGCCAGGGCCAGCGGGGTTCCTACGAGCAGTACTTC.

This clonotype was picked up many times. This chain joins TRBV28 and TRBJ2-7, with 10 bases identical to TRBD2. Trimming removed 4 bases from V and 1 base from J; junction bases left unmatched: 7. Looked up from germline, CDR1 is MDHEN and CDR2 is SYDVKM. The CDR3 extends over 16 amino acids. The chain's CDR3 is CASSSPTSGASYEQYF. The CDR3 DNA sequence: TGTGCCAGCAGTTCGCCAACTAGCGGGGCTTCCTACGAGCAGTACTTC.

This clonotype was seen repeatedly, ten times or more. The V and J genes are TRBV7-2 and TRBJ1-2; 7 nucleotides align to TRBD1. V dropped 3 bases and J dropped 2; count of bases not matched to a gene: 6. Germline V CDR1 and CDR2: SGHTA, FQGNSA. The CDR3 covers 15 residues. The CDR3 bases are TGTGCCAGCAGCTTCCGACAGGGTGGGAACTATGGCTACACCTTC. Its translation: CASSFRQGGNYGYTF.

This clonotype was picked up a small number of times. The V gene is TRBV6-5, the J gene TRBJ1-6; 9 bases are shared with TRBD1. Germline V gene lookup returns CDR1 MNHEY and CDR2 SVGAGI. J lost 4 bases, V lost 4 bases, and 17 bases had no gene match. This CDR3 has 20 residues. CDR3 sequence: CASSWRMRPGQGFYNSPLHF. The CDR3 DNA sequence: TGTGCCAGCAGTTGGAGGATGAGGCCGGGACAGGGTTTTTATAATTCACCCCTCCACTTT.

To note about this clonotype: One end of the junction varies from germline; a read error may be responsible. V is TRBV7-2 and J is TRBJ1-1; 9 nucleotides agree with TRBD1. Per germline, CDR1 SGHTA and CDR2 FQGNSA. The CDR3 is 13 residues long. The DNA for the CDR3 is TGTGCCAGCAGCCGGGACAGGGACACTGAAGCTCTCTTT. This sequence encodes CASSRDRDTEALF.

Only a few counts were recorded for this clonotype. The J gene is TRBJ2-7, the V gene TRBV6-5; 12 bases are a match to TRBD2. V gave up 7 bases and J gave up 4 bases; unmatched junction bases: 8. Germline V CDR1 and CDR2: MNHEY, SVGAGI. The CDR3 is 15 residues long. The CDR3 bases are TGTGCCAGCATGTCTAGCGGGAGGGGGATATACGAGCAGTACTTC. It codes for CASMSSGRGIYEQYF.

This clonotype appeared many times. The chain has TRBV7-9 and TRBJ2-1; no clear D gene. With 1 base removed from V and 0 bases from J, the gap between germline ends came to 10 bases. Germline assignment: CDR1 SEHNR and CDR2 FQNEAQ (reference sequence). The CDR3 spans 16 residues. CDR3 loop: CASSLGFASSYNEQFF. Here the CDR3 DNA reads TGTGCCAGCAGCTTAGGGTTCGCCAGCTCCTACAATGAGCAGTTCTTC.

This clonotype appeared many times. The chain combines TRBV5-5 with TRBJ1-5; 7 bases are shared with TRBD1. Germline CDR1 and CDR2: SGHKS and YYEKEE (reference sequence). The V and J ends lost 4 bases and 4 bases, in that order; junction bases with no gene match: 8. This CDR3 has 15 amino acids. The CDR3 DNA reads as TGTGCCAGCAGCACCGCACAGGGGAGGAATCAGCCCCAGCATTTT. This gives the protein CASSTAQGRNQPQHF.

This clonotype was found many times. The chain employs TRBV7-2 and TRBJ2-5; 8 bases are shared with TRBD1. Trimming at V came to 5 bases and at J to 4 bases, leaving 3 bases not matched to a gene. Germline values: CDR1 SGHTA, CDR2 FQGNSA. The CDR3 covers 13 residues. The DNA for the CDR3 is TGTGCCAGCAGCGCAGACAGGGGAGAGACCCAGTACTTC. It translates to CASSADRGETQYF.